This record concerns one T cell receptor beta chain sequence. The sample is drawn from a study of blood T cell repertoires in COVID-19. In the study overall: Both acute and convalescent COVID-19 samples were obtained from the United States, Italy and Spain.

The data were produced by immunoSEQ multiplex PCR, yet TCRdb's version contains in-frame clones alone and is incomplete. This table holds approximately 80,000 clones, roughly 85% found once. Sequenced: peripheral blood. The TCR originated in a man aged 50-60 years with COVID-19, enrolled during active disease.

The CDR3 is CASSLNLGEVYNEQFF. In nucleotides, the CDR3 is TGTGCCAGCAGCTTGAATTTGGGAGAAGTCTACAATGAGCAGTTCTTC. The chain carries TRBV5-4 and TRBJ2-1; a weak D match, TRBD2 (5 bases). Germline-derived CDR1 and CDR2 are SGHNT and YYREEE (reference sequence). The V end lost 1 base, the J end lost 3 bases, and 14 bases lay between the germline ends. The CDR3 sequence is 16 residues long.